This is a list of T cell receptor beta chains from one sample in a study of blood T cell repertoires in COVID-19. The method was immunoSEQ multiplex PCR; TCRdb's version includes in-frame clones alone and lacks a portion of them. The table includes roughly 87,000 clones, approximately 90% detected once. The specimen sequenced was peripheral blood. Receptors were obtained from a man in his 60s with acute or convalescent COVID-19. Each CDR3 is given with its conserved first and last residue. The order of the fields is D gene, J gene, V gene, clone size, CDR3 protein, CDR3 DNA. D genes are given only for firm matches. Only some rows state a clone size, as once, few, many or a class for expanded clones.

D: -; J: TRBJ2-5; V: TRBV7-3; size: few; CDR3: CASSFLPRTGLRAQYF; DNA: TGTGCCAGCAGCTTTCTCCCCCGGACAGGACTAAGGGCCCAGTACTTC
D: -; J: TRBJ1-6; V: TRBV4-2; size: -; CDR3: CASSQVGQPPNNSPLHF; DNA: TGTGCCAGCAGCCAGGTTGGACAGCCTCCCAATAATTCACCCCTCCACTTT
D: -; J: TRBJ1-1; V: TRBV18; size: -; CDR3: CASSPLQVMNTEAFF; DNA: TGTGCCAGCTCACCACTACAGGTTATGAACACTGAAGCTTTCTTT
D: TRBD2; J: TRBJ2-3; V: TRBV7-2; size: -; CDR3: CASSLEGGRADTQYF; DNA: TGTGCCAGCAGCTTGGAGGGAGGGCGGGCAGATACGCAGTATTTT
D: -; J: TRBJ2-1; V: TRBV30; size: few; CDR3: CAWSVLVGEQFF; DNA: TGTGCCTGGAGTGTTCTAGTGGGTGAGCAGTTCTTC
D: -; J: TRBJ2-2; V: TRBV5-1; size: -; CDR3: CASSLDLNTGELFF; DNA: TGCGCCAGCAGCTTGGACTTGAACACCGGGGAGCTGTTTTTT
D: TRBD1; J: TRBJ1-1; V: TRBV10-2; size: -; CDR3: CASAGHRGRGVADTEAFF; DNA: TGCGCCAGCGCCGGACACAGGGGGCGCGGGGTAGCGGACACTGAAGCTTTCTTT
D: TRBD2; J: TRBJ2-4; V: TRBV6-5; size: -; CDR3: CASNLERGDRNIQYF; DNA: TGTGCCAGCAACCTAGAGCGGGGTGATAGAAACATTCAGTACTTC
D: -; J: TRBJ2-1; V: TRBV10-3; size: -; CDR3: CAIKSRGDSEQFF; DNA: TGTGCCATCAAATCCAGGGGTGATAGTGAGCAGTTCTTC
D: TRBD1; J: TRBJ2-3; V: TRBV29-1; size: -; CDR3: CSVEGGQGAFGTQYF; DNA: TGCAGCGTTGAGGGGGGACAGGGGGCGTTTGGTACGCAGTATTTT
D: TRBD1; J: TRBJ1-5; V: TRBV11-3; size: -; CDR3: CASSLGVWDRGHQPQHF; DNA: TGTGCCAGCAGCTTAGGGGTTTGGGACAGGGGGCATCAGCCCCAGCATTTT
D: -; J: TRBJ1-5; V: TRBV24-1; size: -; CDR3: CATSDGGRINQPQHF; DNA: TGTGCCACCAGTGATGGCGGGCGGATCAATCAGCCCCAGCATTTT
D: TRBD1; J: TRBJ1-2; V: TRBV19; size: -; CDR3: CASSSTGGGYGYTF; DNA: TGTGCCAGTAGTTCAACAGGGGGTGGCTATGGCTACACCTTC
D: -; J: TRBJ2-2; V: TRBV5-1; size: -; CDR3: CASSLFRDDTGELFF; DNA: TGCGCCAGCAGCTTGTTCAGGGATGACACCGGGGAGCTGTTTTTT
D: TRBD1; J: TRBJ1-4; V: TRBV30; size: few; CDR3: CAWSGTGSNEKLFF; DNA: TGTGCCTGGAGCGGGACAGGCTCTAATGAAAAACTGTTTTTT
D: TRBD2; J: TRBJ2-1; V: TRBV7-9; size: -; CDR3: CASSLALAGGPEQFF; DNA: TGTGCCAGCAGCTTAGCACTAGCGGGAGGGCCTGAGCAGTTCTTC
D: TRBD1; J: TRBJ2-5; V: TRBV28; size: -; CDR3: CATSHRGLGETQYF; DNA: TGTGCCACCTCCCACAGGGGTCTAGGGGAGACCCAGTACTTC
D: TRBD2; J: TRBJ2-7; V: TRBV30; size: -; CDR3: CAWSAGTTSGYEQYF; DNA: TGTGCCTGGAGTGCTGGGACTACTTCTGGTTACGAGCAGTACTTC
D: -; J: TRBJ1-6; V: TRBV30; size: -; CDR3: CAWSGGLDNSPLHF; DNA: TGTGCCTGGAGTGGTGGACTTGATAATTCACCCCTCCACTTT
D: TRBD1; J: TRBJ1-3; V: TRBV29-1; size: -; CDR3: CSARQGAGNTIYF; DNA: TGCAGCGCACGACAGGGGGCTGGAAACACCATATATTTT
D: TRBD1; J: TRBJ2-5; V: TRBV5-1; size: -; CDR3: CASSRPGQRYQETQYF; DNA: TGCGCCAGCAGCCGTCCGGGACAGAGGTACCAAGAGACCCAGTACTTC
D: -; J: TRBJ1-1; V: TRBV11-3; size: -; CDR3: CASSPGRQAVEAFF; DNA: TGTGCCAGCAGCCCAGGAAGACAGGCCGTTGAAGCTTTCTTT
D: -; J: TRBJ1-4; V: TRBV6-5; size: -; CDR3: CASSYSQGSTNEKLFF; DNA: TGTGCCAGCAGTTATTCACAGGGAAGCACGAATGAAAAACTGTTTTTT
D: -; J: TRBJ1-2; V: TRBV5-4; size: -; CDR3: CASSLGQNYGYTF; DNA: TGTGCCAGCAGCTTGGGACAGAACTATGGCTACACCTTC
D: TRBD1; J: TRBJ2-2; V: TRBV10-3; size: few; CDR3: CAISDEWDRVHANTGELFF; DNA: TGTGCCATCAGTGATGAATGGGACAGAGTACACGCGAACACCGGGGAGCTGTTTTTT
D: -; J: TRBJ2-2; V: TRBV5-6; size: -; CDR3: CASSFRGLGAGELFF; DNA: TGTGCCAGCAGCTTCCGGGGGTTAGGCGCCGGGGAGCTGTTTTTT
D: -; J: TRBJ1-6; V: TRBV2; size: -; CDR3: CASSARSPLHF; DNA: TGTGCCAGCAGTGCTAGGTCACCCCTCCACTTT
D: -; J: TRBJ1-5; V: TRBV5-5; size: -; CDR3: CASSGEGLVNQPQHF; DNA: TGTGCCAGCAGCGGGGAGGGGCTTGTCAATCAGCCCCAGCATTTT
D: TRBD2; J: TRBJ2-3; V: TRBV11-3; size: once; CDR3: CASSSLRGVGFADTQYF; DNA: TGTGCCAGCAGCTCTTTACGGGGGGTCGGGTTCGCAGATACGCAGTATTTT
D: TRBD1; J: TRBJ1-5; V: TRBV7-9; size: -; CDR3: CASSLGTGLNSNQPQHF; DNA: TGTGCCAGCAGCTTAGGGACAGGCCTTAATAGCAATCAGCCCCAGCATTTT
D: -; J: TRBJ1-2; V: TRBV6-1; size: -; CDR3: CASSQDRFQARRGYTF; DNA: TGTGCCAGCAGTCAAGACCGATTTCAGGCCCGGAGGGGCTACACCTTC
D: -; J: TRBJ1-4; V: TRBV19; size: -; CDR3: CASSATVSNEKLFF; DNA: TGTGCCAGTAGTGCGACAGTATCTAATGAAAAACTGTTTTTT
D: TRBD2; J: TRBJ2-7; V: TRBV5-1; size: -; CDR3: CASSISFTSGPSYEQYF; DNA: TGCGCCAGCAGCATATCTTTCACTAGCGGGCCCTCCTACGAGCAGTACTTC
D: TRBD1; J: TRBJ1-5; V: TRBV10-3; size: -; CDR3: CAISEKGQGALNQPQHF; DNA: TGTGCCATCAGTGAGAAGGGACAGGGGGCCCTCAATCAGCCCCAGCATTTT
D: TRBD2; J: TRBJ2-5; V: TRBV11-2; size: -; CDR3: CASSLLGGQETQYF; DNA: TGTGCCAGCAGCTTATTGGGAGGGCAAGAGACCCAGTACTTC
D: TRBD1; J: TRBJ2-7; V: TRBV5-1; size: -; CDR3: CASSHGTGASEQYF; DNA: TGCGCCAGCAGCCACGGGACAGGGGCTTCCGAGCAGTACTTC
D: -; J: TRBJ2-7; V: TRBV15; size: -; CDR3: CATSRDPGNAYEQYF; DNA: TGTGCCACCAGCAGAGACCCAGGGAATGCCTACGAGCAGTACTTC
D: -; J: TRBJ2-3; V: TRBV9; size: -; CDR3: CASSVGGEDTQYF; DNA: TGTGCCAGCAGCGTAGGGGGGGAAGATACGCAGTATTTT
D: -; J: TRBJ2-1; V: TRBV3-1/TRBV3-2; size: -; CDR3: CASSQGPGYNEQFF; DNA: TGTGCCAGCAGCCAAGGTCCCGGTTACAATGAGCAGTTCTTC
D: -; J: TRBJ1-2; V: TRBV10-3; size: -; CDR3: CAIRGGDGYTF; DNA: TGTGCCATCAGGGGGGGAGATGGCTACACCTTC
D: -; J: TRBJ1-1; V: TRBV28; size: -; CDR3: CASSPSMTGARAFF; DNA: TGTGCCAGCAGCCCTTCTATGACAGGTGCCCGGGCTTTCTTT
D: TRBD1; J: TRBJ1-5; V: TRBV19; size: -; CDR3: CASSIDGTGRVRGSNQPQHF; DNA: TGTGCCAGTAGTATAGACGGGACAGGTCGAGTTAGGGGTAGCAATCAGCCCCAGCATTTT
D: TRBD2; J: TRBJ2-3; V: TRBV7-2; size: -; CDR3: CASSLRTGTSGTDTQYF; DNA: TGTGCCAGCAGCTTACGAACCGGGACTAGCGGAACAGATACGCAGTATTTT
D: -; J: TRBJ2-1; V: TRBV27; size: -; CDR3: CASSLSELGEQFF; DNA: TGTGCCAGCAGTTTATCGGAGCTAGGCGAGCAGTTCTTC
D: TRBD1; J: TRBJ1-5; V: TRBV19; size: -; CDR3: CASTPGQYNNQPQHF; DNA: TGTGCCAGTACCCCGGGACAGTATAATAATCAGCCCCAGCATTTT
D: TRBD1; J: TRBJ2-7; V: TRBV19; size: once; CDR3: CASSPDRGSYEQYF; DNA: TGTGCCAGTAGCCCTGACAGGGGGTCCTACGAGCAGTACTTC
D: TRBD1; J: TRBJ2-3; V: TRBV9; size: -; CDR3: CASSPRQGPDTQYF; DNA: TGTGCCAGCAGCCCCCGACAGGGCCCAGATACGCAGTATTTT
D: TRBD1; J: TRBJ2-7; V: TRBV6-2/TRBV6-3; size: -; CDR3: CASSASGTAYEQYF; DNA: TGTGCCAGCAGTGCTTCCGGGACAGCCTACGAGCAGTACTTC
D: -; J: TRBJ1-1; V: TRBV6-5; size: few; CDR3: CASSPGWGVAFF; DNA: TGTGCCAGCAGCCCCGGATGGGGGGTAGCTTTCTTT
D: -; J: TRBJ2-2; V: TRBV5-1; size: few; CDR3: CASSITGFANTGELFF; DNA: TGCGCCAGCAGCATTACAGGGTTCGCGAACACCGGGGAGCTGTTTTTT
D: TRBD1; J: TRBJ1-4; V: TRBV6-2/TRBV6-3; size: -; CDR3: CASSWGQPDGGEKLFF; DNA: TGTGCCAGCAGTTGGGGACAGCCGGATGGGGGTGAAAAACTGTTTTTT
D: -; J: TRBJ1-1; V: TRBV19; size: -; CDR3: CASSIRRNGNTEAFF; DNA: TGTGCCAGTAGTATAAGGAGGAACGGGAACACTGAAGCTTTCTTT
D: TRBD2; J: TRBJ2-1; V: TRBV5-1; size: -; CDR3: CASGSGLAVSYNEQFF; DNA: TGCGCCAGTGGGTCGGGACTAGCGGTCTCCTACAATGAGCAGTTCTTC
D: -; J: TRBJ1-3; V: TRBV10-1; size: -; CDR3: CASSNSGNTIYF; DNA: TGCGCCAGCTCAAACTCTGGAAACACCATATATTTT
D: TRBD1; J: TRBJ2-1; V: TRBV5-6; size: -; CDR3: CASSLRRTGVRAEQFF; DNA: TGTGCCAGCAGCTTGAGAAGGACAGGGGTAAGGGCCGAGCAGTTCTTC